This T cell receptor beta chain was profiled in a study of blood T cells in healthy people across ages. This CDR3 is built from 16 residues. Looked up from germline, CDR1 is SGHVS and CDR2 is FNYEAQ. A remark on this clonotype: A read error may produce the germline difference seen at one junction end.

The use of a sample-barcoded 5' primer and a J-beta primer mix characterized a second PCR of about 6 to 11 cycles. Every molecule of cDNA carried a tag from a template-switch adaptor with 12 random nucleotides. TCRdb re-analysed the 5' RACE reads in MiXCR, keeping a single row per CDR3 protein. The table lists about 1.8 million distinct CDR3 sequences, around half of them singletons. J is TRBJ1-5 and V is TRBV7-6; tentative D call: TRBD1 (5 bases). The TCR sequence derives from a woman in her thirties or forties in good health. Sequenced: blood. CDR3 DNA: TGTGCCAGCAGCGTAGCGGCAGGGAGTGGGAATCAGCCCCAGCATTTT. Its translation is CASSVAAGSGNQPQHF.